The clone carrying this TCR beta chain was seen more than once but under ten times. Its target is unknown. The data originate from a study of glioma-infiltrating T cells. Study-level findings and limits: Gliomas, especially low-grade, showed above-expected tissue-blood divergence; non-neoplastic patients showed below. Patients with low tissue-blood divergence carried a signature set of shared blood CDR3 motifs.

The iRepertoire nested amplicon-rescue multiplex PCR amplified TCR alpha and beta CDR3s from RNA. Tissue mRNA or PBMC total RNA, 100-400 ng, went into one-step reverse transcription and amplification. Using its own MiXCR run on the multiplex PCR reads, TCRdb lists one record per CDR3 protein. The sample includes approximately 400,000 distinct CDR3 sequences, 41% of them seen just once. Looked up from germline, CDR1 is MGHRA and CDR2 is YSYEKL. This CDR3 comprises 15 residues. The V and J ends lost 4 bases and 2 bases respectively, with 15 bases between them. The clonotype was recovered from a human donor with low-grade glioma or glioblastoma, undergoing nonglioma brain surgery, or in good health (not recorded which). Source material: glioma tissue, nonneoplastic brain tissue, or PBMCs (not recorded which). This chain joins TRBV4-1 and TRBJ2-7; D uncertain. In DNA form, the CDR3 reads TGCGCCAGCAGCCCCCAGGACGGGCCCCCCTACGAGCAGTACTTC. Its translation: CASSPQDGPPYEQYF.